The rows below give T cell receptor beta chains drawn from one sample of a study of cytomegalovirus exposure and HLA in healthy donors. Assay: immunoSEQ multiplex PCR; the TCRdb copy retains only in-frame clones and omits some. The data hold about 170,000 clones, with roughly 85% observed a single time. Sequenced sample: PBMCs. These receptors originate from a boy aged 2 to 10 in good health and CMV-seronegative. Each CDR3 is given with its conserved first and last residue. The order of the fields is CDR3 length, clone size, D gene, V gene, J gene, CDR3 DNA, CDR3 protein. A D gene is named only where the DNA matches it firmly. Expanded clones are given a class, and other clones once, few, many or no size at all.

15	.	TRBD1	TRBV30	TRBJ1-5	TGTGCCTGGATGGGACAGGGGGTGGGCAATCAGCCCCAGCATTTT	CAWMGQGVGNQPQHF
15	.	TRBD2	TRBV6-1	TRBJ2-3	TGTGCCAGCAGTGAACTAGCGGGGGGACCAGATACGCAGTATTTT	CASSELAGGPDTQYF
12	.	.	TRBV7-8	TRBJ2-3	TGTGCCAGCAGCTTGGCAAGAGATACGCAGTATTTT	CASSLARDTQYF
17	few	TRBD1	TRBV30	TRBJ1-3	TGTGCCTGGAGTGTAAGCACAGGGGGCCGCGCCGGAAACACCATATATTTT	CAWSVSTGGRAGNTIYF
11	.	.	TRBV28	TRBJ1-1	TGTGCCAGCAGCCCTAGATCGGAAGCTTTCTTT	CASSPRSEAFF
15	.	.	TRBV2	TRBJ1-4	TGTGCCAGCAGCTGGACAGCCTCAACTAATGAAAAACTGTTTTTT	CASSWTASTNEKLFF
15	few	.	TRBV6-1	TRBJ1-5	TGTGCCAGCAGTCAACGGGAATTGGGCAATCAGCCCCAGCATTTT	CASSQRELGNQPQHF
15	.	TRBD2	TRBV30	TRBJ2-5	TGTGCCTGGAGCTCCAGGGCGGGGGTCCAAGAGACCCAGTACTTC	CAWSSRAGVQETQYF
15	few	.	TRBV5-8	TRBJ1-2	TGTGCCAGCAGCTTGGAGGCAGGGGCGTTCTATGGCTACACCTTC	CASSLEAGAFYGYTF
17	.	TRBD1	TRBV5-6	TRBJ1-3	TGTGCCAGCAGCTTCCGAGGAATTGACAGGGCTGGAAACACCATATATTTT	CASSFRGIDRAGNTIYF
13	.	.	TRBV11-3	TRBJ2-5	TGTGCCAGCAGCTCCGGGTACCAAGAGACCCAGTACTTC	CASSSGYQETQYF
12	.	.	TRBV28	TRBJ2-5	TGTGCCACCTTGGACAGCACAGAGACCCAGTACTTC	CATLDSTETQYF
14	.	.	TRBV30	TRBJ2-2	TGTGCCTGGGGCGGGCCCCCGAACACCGGGGAGCTGTTTTTT	CAWGGPPNTGELFF
16	.	.	TRBV28	TRBJ2-2	TGTGCCAGCAGTCCTGTCGCGGGGACGAACACCGGGGAGCTGTTTTTT	CASSPVAGTNTGELFF
14	.	TRBD1	TRBV19	TRBJ2-2	TGTGCCAGTAACACGGGACAGGAAGCCGGGGAGCTGTTTTTT	CASNTGQEAGELFF
12	once	.	TRBV28	TRBJ1-1	TGTGCCAGCAGTTTGCCCGGGACAAGGGCTTTCTTT	CASSLPGTRAFF
15	.	TRBD2	TRBV4-1	TRBJ2-3	TGCGCCAGCAGTTTAGGACTAGCCGGGGGGGATACGCAGTATTTT	CASSLGLAGGDTQYF
16	.	TRBD1	TRBV29-1	TRBJ1-1	TGCAGCGTTGGAGACGATCGGGGACAGGGGAACACTGAAGCTTTCTTT	CSVGDDRGQGNTEAFF
12	once	.	TRBV7-3	TRBJ2-3	TGTGCCAGCAGTAACAGGGGAGGTGCGCAGTATTTT	CASSNRGGAQYF
16	few	.	TRBV10-3	TRBJ2-7	TGTGCCATCAGTGAGTCCCAACAGGGGAGGCCCTACGAGCAGTACTTC	CAISESQQGRPYEQYF
14	once	.	TRBV5-1	TRBJ1-6	TGCGCCAGCAGCTTGGCCGGGATCAATTCACCCCTCCACTTT	CASSLAGINSPLHF
14	.	TRBD1	TRBV5-4	TRBJ2-5	TGTGCCAGCAGCCGGACAGGGGGCGCGGAGACCCAGTACTTC	CASSRTGGAETQYF
13	.	.	TRBV27	TRBJ1-1	TGTGCCAGCAGGAGGGCGGGCGGCACTGAAGCTTTCTTT	CASRRAGGTEAFF
15	once	.	TRBV19	TRBJ1-1	TGTGCCAGTAGTATAGGCGGGAACCGTAACACTGAAGCTTTCTTT	CASSIGGNRNTEAFF
14	few	TRBD1	TRBV29-1	TRBJ2-1	TGCAGCGTTAAAAGGACAGGGGGTGGCAATGAGCAGTTCTTC	CSVKRTGGGNEQFF
12	.	TRBD1	TRBV5-1	TRBJ1-1	TGCGCCAGCAGCGCCCAGGACAGGGATGCTTTCTTT	CASSAQDRDAFF
16	.	.	TRBV28	TRBJ1-1	TGTGCCAGCACCCCCCCCTGGGGGCGCGGGAACACTGAAGCTTTCTTT	CASTPPWGRGNTEAFF
15	.	.	TRBV9	TRBJ2-5	TGTGCCAGCAGCGTCTCCGGGATACCGCAAGAGACCCAGTACTTC	CASSVSGIPQETQYF
14	.	.	TRBV4-1	TRBJ2-7	TGCGCCAGCAGCCAACGGGGGGCGGGAGACGAGCAGTACTTC	CASSQRGAGDEQYF
16	.	TRBD1	TRBV4-1	TRBJ1-4	TGCGCCAGCAGCCGCGGACAGGTCTTGGGGGGTGAAAAACTGTTTTTT	CASSRGQVLGGEKLFF
15	.	TRBD1	TRBV6-5	TRBJ1-2	TGTGCCAGCTTTGGACGCTCCGGACAGGAGGGTGGCTACACCTTC	CASFGRSGQEGGYTF
13	.	TRBD1	TRBV28	TRBJ1-5	TGTGCCAGCGGAGACAGGGCCAATCAGCCCCAGCATTTT	CASGDRANQPQHF
14	.	TRBD1	TRBV19	TRBJ2-5	TGTGCCAGTAGTAGGCAGGGGGCAGAAGAGACCCAGTACTTC	CASSRQGAEETQYF
13	once	.	TRBV6-5	TRBJ1-5	TGTGCCAGCAGAACTTCCGGGGAGCAGCCCCAGCATTTT	CASRTSGEQPQHF
16	.	TRBD2	TRBV30	TRBJ2-3	TGTGCCTGGACGGCGGGAGTAAGGGCCGGCACAGATACGCAGTATTTT	CAWTAGVRAGTDTQYF
15	.	TRBD1	TRBV7-8	TRBJ2-7	TGTGCCAGCAGCTTAGCGGGGACAGGGGCCCACGAGCAGTACTTC	CASSLAGTGAHEQYF
15	few	TRBD1	TRBV18	TRBJ1-2	TGTGCCAGCTCACCCCGTCAGGGGGTTGTTTATGGCTACACCTTC	CASSPRQGVVYGYTF
14	.	.	TRBV15	TRBJ1-5	TGTGCCACCAGCAGAGGACTTAGCAATCAGCCCCAGCATTTT	CATSRGLSNQPQHF
16	.	TRBD2	TRBV27	TRBJ2-1	TGTGCCAGCAGTTTACGGCGGGCGGGAGGGTTCAATGAGCAGTTCTTC	CASSLRRAGGFNEQFF
15	.	.	TRBV2	TRBJ2-1	TGTGCCAGCAGTGATCTGGGTATAACGGGCAATGAGCAGTTCTTC	CASSDLGITGNEQFF
16	.	.	TRBV19	TRBJ1-5	TGTGCCAGTACCCTGTTAAGCGGTGAAGGCAATCAGCCCCAGCATTTT	CASTLLSGEGNQPQHF
15	.	.	TRBV5-3	TRBJ2-5	TGTGCCAGAAGTTTCTCCCTTATGTACCAAGAGACCCAGTACTTC	CARSFSLMYQETQYF
12	.	.	TRBV10-3	TRBJ2-3	TGTGCCATCAGTGAGTCCGTGAGTACGCAGTATTTT	CAISESVSTQYF
16	.	TRBD2	TRBV28	TRBJ2-3	TGTGCCAGCGTACCACTAGCGGGAGGAATCACAGATACGCAGTATTTT	CASVPLAGGITDTQYF
15	.	TRBD1	TRBV28	TRBJ1-1	TGTGCCAGCAGTCTCACGGACAGGACCAACACTGAAGCTTTCTTT	CASSLTDRTNTEAFF
11	.	.	TRBV27	TRBJ2-1	TGTGCCAGCAGCCAGGGGATTGAGCAGTTCTTC	CASSQGIEQFF
13	.	.	TRBV5-1	TRBJ1-1	TGCGCCAGCAGCTTGATGAGGAACACTGAAGCTTTCTTT	CASSLMRNTEAFF
15	.	.	TRBV15	TRBJ1-6	TGTGCCACCAGCAGTGCGCAGGGGACGGGGTCACCCCTCCACTTT	CATSSAQGTGSPLHF
13	.	.	TRBV18	TRBJ2-7	TGTGCCAGCTCACCGGGGGCATCCTACGAGCAGTACTTC	CASSPGASYEQYF
15	once	.	TRBV19	TRBJ1-2	TGTGCCAGTAGTACCCCAGGGAAAGCTAACTATGGCTACACCTTC	CASSTPGKANYGYTF
16	.	.	TRBV29-1	TRBJ2-1	TGCAGCGTACTTGGTAGGGGCCATACTCGGGACAATGAGCAGTTCTTC	CSVLGRGHTRDNEQFF